This TCR beta chain was identified in a study of blood T cell repertoires in COVID-19. The germline CDR1 and CDR2 sequences are SGHDN and FVKESK. V was shortened by 0 bases and J by 4 bases, with 22 bases between the two germline ends. The CDR3 consists of 18 residues. Assay used: immunoSEQ multiplex PCR; TCRdb lists only in-frame clones, some missing. The sample holds some 400,000 clones, approximately 90% seen once. This TCR was sampled from a woman between 35 and 50 years old who had been exposed to COVID-19. Material: PBMCs or T cells enriched from blood (not recorded which). The rearrangement joins TRBV14 to TRBJ2-7; a possible D gene is TRBD2 (6 bases). CDR3 DNA: TGTGCCAGCAGCCAAGATATCGTCAGAGGACTACCTCCTTACGAGCAGTACTTC. Its translation: CASSQDIVRGLPPYEQYF.